This T cell receptor beta chain was obtained from a study of shared clonotypes between healthy human individuals. The CDR3 runs 16 residues. V gave up 5 bases and J gave up 0 bases, with 14 bases separating them. The germline V gene has CDR1 SGHVT and CDR2 SQSDAQ. Comments on this clone: Its antigen remains unidentified.

Overall study findings and caveats: Roughly 5% of naive CD4 clonotypes were common to several donors.

Repertoires were generated with immunoSEQ multiplex PCR, while TCRdb's copy carries only in-frame clones and drops some. The sample contains over 1.4 million clones, over 95% of which appear only once. The origin of this receptor is a man aged 25 to 45 in good health. This chain connects TRBV7-4 to TRBJ2-1; D possibly corresponds to TRBD1 (5 bases). Sequenced sample: naive CD4+ T cells sorted from blood. Subset defined: CD45RA+ positively selected. CDR3 sequence reads: CASSLTANYSYNEQFF. CDR3 in DNA: TGTGCCAGCAGCCTGACAGCCAATTACTCCTACAATGAGCAGTTCTTC.